These 20 T cell receptor beta chains were sequenced from one sample in a study of cytomegalovirus exposure and HLA in healthy donors. Vbeta (60) and Jbeta (13) primers were used in the PCR. The repertoire was sequenced with immunoSEQ multiplex PCR; TCRdb's copy has only in-frame clones and lacks some. The data show 120,000 or so clones, about 9.4% seen once. The sample consisted of PBMCs. The receptors originated from a woman aged 40-49 years in good health and CMV-seropositive.

The sample holds a few counts of this clone. The chain employs TRBV10-2 and TRBJ1-2; possibly TRBD1 for D (5 bases). V lost 3 bases and J lost 3, with 14 bases in between. Germline CDR1 reads WSHSY; CDR2 reads SAAADI. This CDR3 is 15 amino acids long. The CDR3 DNA reads TGCGCCAGCAGTGACGGGCCAGGGTTAGACTATGGCTACACCTTC. This codes for CASSDGPGLDYGYTF.

This clone has just a few counts. The V gene is TRBV10-3, the J gene TRBJ1-3; D not resolved. CDR1 and CDR2 (germline): ENHRY, SYGVKD. There are 14 residues in the CDR3. The V end was cut by 10 bases, the J end by 0 bases, with 13 bases between. The CDR3 DNA sequence: TGTGCCACCTGGGAGGGAAGCTCTGGAAACACCATATATTTT. Its translation is CATWEGSSGNTIYF.

In its sample, this clone was seen a few times. The same CDR3 arises from other DNA sequences in this sample as well. The rearrangement joins TRBV6-5 to TRBJ2-7; possibly TRBD1 for D (6 bases). The CDR3 contains 14 residues. CDR1 MNHEY and CDR2 SVGAGI come from the germline V gene. The V end was cut by 5 bases, the J end by 4 bases, with 15 bases between. Here the CDR3 reads CASSRDTLGYEQYF. The CDR3 DNA sequence: TGTGCCAGCAGTCGGGACACCTTAGGTTACGAGCAGTACTTC.

The V call is TRBV6-1, the J call TRBJ2-6, with D possibly being TRBD1 (5 bases). Germline V gives CDR1 MNHNS, CDR2 SASEGT. The CDR3 covers 14 residues. V was trimmed by 10 bases and J by 0 bases, leaving 10 bases between them. The chain's CDR3 is CAITGTSGANVLTF. CDR3 sequence (DNA): TGTGCCATCACAGGAACCTCTGGGGCCAACGTCCTGACTTTC.

This clone was counted between two and nine times. V and J are TRBV5-4 and TRBJ2-5; TRBD2 aligns across 12 bases. The CDR3 extends over 16 amino acids. V shed 2 bases and J 5 bases; nucleotides not matched to a gene: 7. Germline V gene lookup returns CDR1 SGHNT and CDR2 YYREEE (reference sequence). CDR3 amino acids: CASSFPSGGAGETQYF. CDR3 in DNA: TGTGCCAGCAGCTTTCCTAGCGGGGGGGCAGGGGAGACCCAGTACTTC.

Only a few counts were recorded for this clone. J is TRBJ1-3 and V is TRBV12-5, with D unclear. The V end lost 5 bases, the J end lost 9 bases, and 11 bases lay between the germline ends. The CDR3 extends over 12 amino acids. The germline V gene encodes CDR1 LGHNT and CDR2 FRNRAP. This chain's CDR3 is CASGPNPSTIYF. The CDR3 DNA reads as TGTGCTAGTGGTCCTAACCCTAGCACCATATATTTT.

This clone was seen only a few times. The V gene is TRBV10-2, the J gene TRBJ2-5, with 7 bases matching TRBD1. The J call is in doubt because the DNA end fits TRBJ2-7 better. This CDR3 has 12 amino acids. Germline assignment: CDR1 WSHSY and CDR2 SAAADI. The CDR3 DNA reads as TGCGCCAGCACAGACAGGGCCCACGAGCAGTACTTC. Its translation: CASTDRAHEQYF.

The J gene is TRBJ2-3, the V gene TRBV19; D is perhaps TRBD2 (6 bases). The CDR3 covers 13 residues. CDR1 is LNHDA and CDR2 is SQIVND in the germline V gene (reference sequence). Trimming took off 5 bases at V and 4 bases at J, with 10 bases between the two ends. The CDR3 region is CASSEAGPDTQYF. The CDR3 region has the DNA TGTGCCAGTAGTGAAGCGGGCCCAGATACGCAGTATTTT.

This rearrangement joins TRBV5-1 to TRBJ2-5; TRBD1 agrees at 8 bases. Germline V CDR1 and CDR2: SGHRS, YFSETQ. The CDR3 is 14 residues long. Trimming at V came to 4 bases and at J to 5 bases, leaving 7 bases not matched to a gene. This CDR3 reads CASSPGQGGETQYF. Here the CDR3 DNA reads TGCGCCAGCAGCCCTGGACAGGGAGGCGAGACCCAGTACTTC.

The chain recombines TRBV2 with TRBJ2-3; TRBD2 aligns across 7 bases. This CDR3 has 16 residues. Trimming at V came to 3 bases and at J to 3 bases, leaving 9 bases not matched to a gene. Germline loops: CDR1 SNHLY, CDR2 FYNNEI. The CDR3 DNA is TGTGCCAGCAGTGATGGCGGCGGGGGTCCGACAGATACGCAGTATTTT. Residues: CASSDGGGGPTDTQYF.

The chain carries TRBV19 and TRBJ2-7; the D is unclear. The length of the CDR3 is 13 residues. The V end lost 3 bases, the J end lost 6 bases, and 12 bases lay between the germline ends. CDR1 LNHDA and CDR2 SQIVND come from the germline V gene (reference sequence). CDR3 region: CASSMGSPSEQYF. The CDR3 DNA reads as TGTGCCAGTAGTATGGGCAGCCCCAGCGAGCAGTACTTC.

This clone was picked up a small number of times. The chain carries TRBV5-1 and TRBJ1-1; D call uncertain. Deletions cut 1 base from V and 5 bases from J, with 6 bases between. The CDR3 sequence is 12 residues long. Per germline, CDR1 SGHRS and CDR2 YFSETQ. CDR3 sequence reads: CASSLSETEAFF. In DNA form, the CDR3 reads TGCGCCAGCAGCTTGTCGGAGACTGAAGCTTTCTTT.

This clone has only a few counts. The chain combines TRBV15 with TRBJ2-3; TRBD1 agrees at 8 bases. V was clipped by 3 bases and J by 2 bases; unmatched bases: 4. This CDR3 has 15 amino acids. Germline V lookup: CDR1 LNHNV, CDR2 YYDKDF (reference sequence). In DNA, the CDR3 is TGTGCCACCAGCAGTAGGGGACAGGTCACAGATACGCAGTATTTT. It encodes CATSSRGQVTDTQYF. Together with reference TRBV15 and TRBJ2-3, the CDR3 gives the full variable domain: DAMVIQNPRYQVTQFGKPVTLSCSQTLNHNVMYWYQQKSSQAPKLLFHYYDKDFNNEADTPDNFQSRRPNTSFCFLDIRSPGLGDTAMYLCATSSRGQVTDTQYFGPGTRLTVL.

This clone came up many times. The rearrangement uses TRBV4-2 and TRBJ2-1; 11 nucleotides agree with TRBD2. The V segment lost 0 bases and the J segment 2 bases; nucleotides outside the gene matches: 0. The germline CDR1 and CDR2 sequences are LGHNA and YNFKEQ. The CDR3 is made up of 16 amino acids. CDR3 residues: CASSQDSGGAYNEQFF. Here the CDR3 DNA reads TGTGCCAGCAGCCAAGATAGCGGGGGGGCCTACAATGAGCAGTTCTTC.

This clone was detected a few times. The rearrangement joins TRBV6-5 to TRBJ2-3, with 9 bases matching TRBD2. The germline CDR1 and CDR2 sequences are MNHEY and SVGAGI. The CDR3 runs to 13 residues. V was clipped by 5 bases and J by 4 bases; unmatched bases: 1. The CDR3 loop reads CASSGGGADTQYF. CDR3 nucleotides: TGTGCCAGCAGTGGCGGGGGGGCAGATACGCAGTATTTT.

This clone was recorded a few times. This sequence joins TRBV7-9 and TRBJ2-7; a possible D gene is TRBD2 (6 bases). The germline V gene encodes CDR1 SEHNR and CDR2 FQNEAQ (reference sequence). The CDR3 is 14 residues long. V was clipped by 2 bases and J by 7 bases, with 15 bases between them. The CDR3 protein is CASSLSGGDREQYF. In nucleotides, the CDR3 is TGTGCCAGCAGCTTATCGGGCGGGGATCGGGAGCAGTACTTC.

This clone was seen a few times. The gene calls are TRBV21-1 and TRBJ2-3; TRBD1, the D gene given by the table, was not confirmed from the DNA. TRBV21-1 is recorded as a pseudogene. The CDR3 length is 14 residues. The CDR3 DNA sequence: TGTGCCGCCCGGTACAGGGATCACACAGATACGCAGTATTTT. The encoded protein is CAARYRDHTDTQYF.

The chain recombines TRBV27 with TRBJ2-7, with D unclear. Germline lookup yields CDR1 MNHEY and CDR2 SMNVEV (reference sequence). V lost 5 bases to trimming and J lost 3 bases, with 8 bases between them. The CDR3 covers 12 residues. The DNA for the CDR3 is TGTGCCAGCAGTCCTACAGTCTACGAGCAGTACTTC. Amino acid sequence: CASSPTVYEQYF.

This chain connects TRBV5-6 to TRBJ1-2, with 11 positions matching TRBD1. The CDR3 runs to 16 residues. Germline V gene data show CDR1 as SGHDT and CDR2 as YYEEEE. V gave up 4 bases and J gave up 4 bases; unmatched junction bases: 9. CDR3 sequence reads: CASSNYRDRGFYGYTF. CDR3 nucleotides: TGTGCCAGCAGCAATTACCGGGACAGGGGGTTCTATGGCTACACCTTC. Filled out from reference TRBV5-6 and TRBJ1-2, the complete variable domain reads DAGVTQSPTHLIKTRGQQVTLRCSPKSGHDTVSWYQQALGQGPQFIFQYYEEEERQRGNFPDRFSGHQFPNYSSELNVNALLLGDSALYLCASSNYRDRGFYGYTFGSGTRLTVV.

The J gene is TRBJ2-7, the V gene TRBV7-9; 10 bases are a match to TRBD2. J gave up 4 bases and V 5 bases, and 2 bases lay outside the gene matches. CDR3 length: 13 residues. Germline V gives CDR1 SEHNR, CDR2 FQNEAQ (reference sequence). CDR3 loop: CASSLTSGYEQYF. DNA for the CDR3: TGTGCCAGCAGCCTGACTAGCGGGTACGAGCAGTACTTC.